The source of this T cell receptor beta chain is a study of CD8+ T cells in alopecia areata. Turning to the study itself: Oral tofacitinib (5 to 10 mg twice daily) was administered to treated patients. Regarding the study as a whole: Scalp lesions, especially in alopecia totalis/universalis, had higher clonality than normal scalp.

The CDR3 has 14 residues. CDR1 and CDR2 from the germline V gene are GTSNPN and SVGIG (reference sequence). V gave up 6 bases and J gave up 2 bases; unmatched junction bases: 7. Extracted from the samples, RNA was reverse transcribed into cDNA to serve as the sequencing template. TCRdb keeps only in-frame clones here, not all; method: immunoSEQ multiplex PCR. In the table there are about 150,000 clones, around 55% of which are singletons. With regard to this clone: What it recognizes is unknown.

Collected material from alopecia areata patients comprised lesional scalp punch biopsies and peripheral blood. This chain links TRBV30 with TRBJ2-3, with 8 bases matching TRBD1. Sequencing used CD8+ T cells sorted from blood, obtained at week 0. This sequence was found in a human donor with alopecia areata. Here the CDR3 reads CACVTGANTDTQYF. For the CDR3, the DNA is TGTGCCTGCGTGACAGGGGCTAACACAGATACGCAGTATTTT.